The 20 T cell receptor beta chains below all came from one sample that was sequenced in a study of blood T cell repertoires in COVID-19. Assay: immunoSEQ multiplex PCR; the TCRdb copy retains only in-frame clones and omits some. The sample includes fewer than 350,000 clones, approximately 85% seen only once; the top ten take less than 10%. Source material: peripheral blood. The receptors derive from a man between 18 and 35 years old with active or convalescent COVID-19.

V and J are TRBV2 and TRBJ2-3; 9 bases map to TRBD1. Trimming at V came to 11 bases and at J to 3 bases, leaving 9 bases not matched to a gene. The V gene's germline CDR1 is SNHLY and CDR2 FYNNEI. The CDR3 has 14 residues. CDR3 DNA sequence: TGTGCCGCCTTACCTGACAGGGGGACAGATACGCAGTATTTT. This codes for CAALPDRGTDTQYF.

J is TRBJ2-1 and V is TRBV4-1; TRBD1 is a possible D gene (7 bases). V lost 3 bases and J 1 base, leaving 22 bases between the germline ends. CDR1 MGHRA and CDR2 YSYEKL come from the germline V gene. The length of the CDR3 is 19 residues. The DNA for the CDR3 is TGCGCCAGCAGCCACCCCCTGGGGGCAGGGGGGAAATCCTACAATGAGCAGTTCTTC. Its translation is CASSHPLGAGGKSYNEQFF.

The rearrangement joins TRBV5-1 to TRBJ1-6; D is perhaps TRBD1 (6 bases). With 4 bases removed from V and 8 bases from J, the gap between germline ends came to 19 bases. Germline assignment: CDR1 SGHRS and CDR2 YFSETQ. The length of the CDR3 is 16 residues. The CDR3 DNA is TGCGCCAGCAGCCCCTACCGGGACATGGAACATTCACCCCTCCACTTT. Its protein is CASSPYRDMEHSPLHF.

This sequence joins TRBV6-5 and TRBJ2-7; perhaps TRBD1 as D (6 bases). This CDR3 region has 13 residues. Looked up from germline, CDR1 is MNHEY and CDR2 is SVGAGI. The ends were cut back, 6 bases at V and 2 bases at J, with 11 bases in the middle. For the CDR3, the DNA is TGTGCCAGCAGGCTACAGGGAGCCTACGAGCAGTACTTC. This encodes CASRLQGAYEQYF.

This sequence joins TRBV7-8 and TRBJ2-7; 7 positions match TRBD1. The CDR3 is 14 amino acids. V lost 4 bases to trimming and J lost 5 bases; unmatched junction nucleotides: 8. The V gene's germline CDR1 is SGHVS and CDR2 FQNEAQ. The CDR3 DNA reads TGTGCCAGCAGCTCGTGGGGACAGACCGACGAGCAGTACTTC. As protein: CASSSWGQTDEQYF.

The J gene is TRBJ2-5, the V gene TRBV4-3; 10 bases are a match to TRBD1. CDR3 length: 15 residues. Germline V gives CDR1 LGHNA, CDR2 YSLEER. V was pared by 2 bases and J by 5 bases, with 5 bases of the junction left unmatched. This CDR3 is CASSQRTGGWETQYF. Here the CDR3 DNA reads TGCGCCAGCAGCCAACGGACAGGGGGATGGGAGACCCAGTACTTC.

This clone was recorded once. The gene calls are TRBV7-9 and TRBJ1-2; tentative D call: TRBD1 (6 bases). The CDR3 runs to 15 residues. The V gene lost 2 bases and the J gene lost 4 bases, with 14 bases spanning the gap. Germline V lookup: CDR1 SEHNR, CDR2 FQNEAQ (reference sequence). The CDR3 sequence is CASSLRTQGFYGYTF. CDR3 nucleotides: TGTGCCAGCAGCTTAAGGACCCAGGGGTTCTATGGCTACACCTTC.

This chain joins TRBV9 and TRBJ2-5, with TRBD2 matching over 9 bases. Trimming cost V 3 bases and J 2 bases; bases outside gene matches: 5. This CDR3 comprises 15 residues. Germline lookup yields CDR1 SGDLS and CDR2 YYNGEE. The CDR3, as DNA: TGTGCCAGCAGCGCGAGCGGGGGGCCACAAGAGACCCAGTACTTC. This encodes CASSASGGPQETQYF.

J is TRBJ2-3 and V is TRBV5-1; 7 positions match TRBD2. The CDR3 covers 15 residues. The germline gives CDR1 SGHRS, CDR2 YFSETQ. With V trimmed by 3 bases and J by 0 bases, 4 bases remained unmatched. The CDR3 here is CASSSQGGSTDTQYF. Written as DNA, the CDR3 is TGCGCCAGCAGCTCCCAGGGAGGGAGCACAGATACGCAGTATTTT.

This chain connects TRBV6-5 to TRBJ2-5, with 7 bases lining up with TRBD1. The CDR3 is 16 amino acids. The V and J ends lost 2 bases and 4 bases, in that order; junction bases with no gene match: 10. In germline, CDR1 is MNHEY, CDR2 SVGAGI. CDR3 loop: CASSYQGTGVPETQYF. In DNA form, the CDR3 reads TGTGCCAGCAGTTACCAGGGTACAGGGGTTCCAGAGACCCAGTACTTC.

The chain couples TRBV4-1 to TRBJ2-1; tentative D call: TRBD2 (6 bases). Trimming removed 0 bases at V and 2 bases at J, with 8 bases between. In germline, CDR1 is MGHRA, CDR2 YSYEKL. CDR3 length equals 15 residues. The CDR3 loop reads CASSQERGPYNEQFF. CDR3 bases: TGCGCCAGCAGCCAAGAGCGGGGACCCTACAATGAGCAGTTCTTC.

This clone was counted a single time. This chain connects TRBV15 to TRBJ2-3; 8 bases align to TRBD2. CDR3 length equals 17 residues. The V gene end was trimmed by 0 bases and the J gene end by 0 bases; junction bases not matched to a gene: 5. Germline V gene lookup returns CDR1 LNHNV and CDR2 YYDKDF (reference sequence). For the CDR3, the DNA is TGTGCCACCAGCAGAGATTTTGGCGGGGGGAGCACAGATACGCAGTATTTT. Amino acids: CATSRDFGGGSTDTQYF.

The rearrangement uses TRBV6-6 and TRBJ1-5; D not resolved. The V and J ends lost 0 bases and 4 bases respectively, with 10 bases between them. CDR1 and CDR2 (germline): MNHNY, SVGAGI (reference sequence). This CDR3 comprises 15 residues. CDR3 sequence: CASSYSGADNQPQHF. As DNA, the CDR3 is TGTGCCAGCAGTTACTCAGGAGCCGATAATCAGCCCCAGCATTTT.

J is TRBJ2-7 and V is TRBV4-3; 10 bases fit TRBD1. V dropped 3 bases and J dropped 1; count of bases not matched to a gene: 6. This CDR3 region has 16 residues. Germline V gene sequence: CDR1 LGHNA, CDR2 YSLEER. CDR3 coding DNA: TGCGCCAGCAGCCATTCGGGGACAGGGGAATCCTACGAGCAGTACTTC. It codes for CASSHSGTGESYEQYF.

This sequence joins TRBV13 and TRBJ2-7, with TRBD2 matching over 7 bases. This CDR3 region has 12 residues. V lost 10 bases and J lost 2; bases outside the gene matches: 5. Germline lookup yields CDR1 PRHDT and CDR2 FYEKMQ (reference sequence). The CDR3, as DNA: TGTGCCACCTCGACTAGCACCTACGAGCAGTACTTC. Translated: CATSTSTYEQYF.

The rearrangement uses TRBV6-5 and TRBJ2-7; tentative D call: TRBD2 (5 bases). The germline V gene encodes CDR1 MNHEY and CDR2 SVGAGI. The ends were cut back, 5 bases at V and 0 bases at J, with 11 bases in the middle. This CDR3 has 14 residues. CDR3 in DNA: TGTGCCAGCAGTCTCGAGGGAAACTCCTACGAGCAGTACTTC. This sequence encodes CASSLEGNSYEQYF.

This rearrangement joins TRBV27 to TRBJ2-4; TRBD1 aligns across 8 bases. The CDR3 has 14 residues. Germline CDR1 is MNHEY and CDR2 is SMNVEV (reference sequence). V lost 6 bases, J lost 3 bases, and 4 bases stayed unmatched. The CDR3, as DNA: TGTGCCAGCAGCCACGGACAGGGCAAAAACATTCAGTACTTC. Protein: CASSHGQGKNIQYF.

As DNA, the CDR3 is TGTGCCAGCAGCGGGCGAACAGGGAAATCTTGGGAGACCCAGTACTTC. This codes for CASSGRTGKSWETQYF. The rearrangement links TRBV9 to TRBJ2-5; tentatively, D is TRBD1 (6 bases). Between the trimmed V and J ends, which lost 3 bases and 5 bases, there was a span of 20 bases. This CDR3 has 16 amino acids. Germline assignment: CDR1 SGDLS and CDR2 YYNGEE.

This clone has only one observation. CDR3 in DNA: TGTGCCAGCACCTCATCAGGCGAGCAGTACTTC. It yields the protein CASTSSGEQYF. This chain uses TRBV6-1 with TRBJ2-7; D uncertain. This CDR3 has 11 residues. Germline V gives CDR1 MNHNS, CDR2 SASEGT. Trimming pared 7 bases from V and 6 bases from J, leaving 10 bases between.

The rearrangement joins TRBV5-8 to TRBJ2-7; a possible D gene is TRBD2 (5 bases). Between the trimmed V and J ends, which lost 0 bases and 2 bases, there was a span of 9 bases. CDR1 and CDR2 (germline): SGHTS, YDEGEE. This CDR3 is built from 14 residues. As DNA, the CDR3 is TGTGCCAGCAGCTTGGCCGGACTGACCTACGAGCAGTACTTC. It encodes CASSLAGLTYEQYF.